Shown below are 27 T cell receptor beta chains from a single sample sequenced in a study of breast tumors, draining lymph nodes, adjacent tissues. Breast cancer patients provided tissue from their axillary draining lymph nodes. TCRdb processed the multiplex PCR reads anew with MiXCR; each CDR3 protein has one entry. Of nearly 200,000 distinct CDR3 sequences in the sample, approximately 33% were seen once. Sample: axillary lymph node tissue. These receptors were taken from a female donor with breast cancer. Some clones in this sample may be carry-over from other donors' samples.

The chain uses TRBV30 and TRBJ1-5, with unresolved D. Trimming stripped 3 bases from V and 7 bases from J, with 19 bases between. Germline CDR1 is GTSNPN and CDR2 is SVGIG (reference sequence). The CDR3 has 15 residues. CDR3 protein: CAWSASTGPLQPQHF. The CDR3 DNA reads as TGTGCCTGGAGCGCCTCTACGGGCCCCCTCCAGCCCCAGCATTTT.

This sequence joins TRBV11-2 and TRBJ2-2, with D hard to call. There are 17 residues in the CDR3. Germline V gives CDR1 SGHAT, CDR2 FQNNGV. V lost 1 base, J lost 4 bases, and 16 bases lay in between. The DNA of the CDR3 is TGTGCCAGCAGCTTAGTCAGCAGGCTTTGGGGCACCGGGGAGCTGTTTTTT. It codes for CASSLVSRLWGTGELFF.

Many counts were recorded for this clonotype. This rearrangement joins TRBV2 to TRBJ1-4, with D unclear. Deletions cut 6 bases from V and 7 bases from J, with 12 bases between. Germline V gene data show CDR1 as SNHLY and CDR2 as FYNNEI. This CDR3 comprises 13 residues. The chain's CDR3 is CASSGGLREKLFF. CDR3 bases: TGTGCCAGCAGCGGAGGGCTGCGTGAAAAACTGTTTTTT.

The chain uses TRBV19 and TRBJ1-6; D ambiguous. From germline, CDR1 is LNHDA and CDR2 SQIVND (reference sequence). V was pared by 3 bases and J by 1 base, with 7 bases between. This CDR3 is built from 15 residues. The CDR3 DNA reads TGTGCCAGTAGTATCGCCGGGTCCTATAATTCACCCCTCCACTTT. Protein: CASSIAGSYNSPLHF.

The chain links TRBV29-1 to TRBJ1-4; D may be TRBD1 (5 bases). The germline gives CDR1 SQVTM, CDR2 ANQGSEA. The V gene lost 8 bases and the J gene lost 0 bases, with 13 bases spanning the gap. CDR3 size: 14 residues. CDR3 sequence: CSFGGAATNEKLFF. CDR3 DNA: TGCAGCTTCGGTGGGGCAGCAACTAATGAAAAACTGTTTTTT.

The chain uses TRBV6-5 and TRBJ2-1, with 7 bases identical to TRBD1. Germline trimming cut 6 bases from V and 4 bases from J; bases unmatched to any gene: 9. The CDR3 totals 15 residues. Germline lookup yields CDR1 MNHEY and CDR2 SVGAGI. CDR3 sequence reads: CASRPPGQKYNEQFF. Written as DNA, the CDR3 is TGTGCCAGCAGGCCTCCGGGACAGAAATACAATGAGCAGTTCTTC.

The chain uses TRBV9 and TRBJ1-1, with D perhaps matching TRBD1 (6 bases). The germline gives CDR1 SGDLS, CDR2 YYNGEE. Trimming left V 0 bases short and J 6 bases short, with 15 bases between. The CDR3 length is 15 residues. This chain's CDR3 is CASSVGGGSRSEAFF. CDR3 DNA: TGTGCCAGCAGCGTAGGAGGGGGGAGTCGTTCTGAAGCTTTCTTT.

This clonotype was seen many times. The gene calls are TRBV10-3 and TRBJ2-1, with TRBD1 identical over 10 bases. CDR3 length: 13 amino acids. J lost 5 bases, V lost 11 bases, and 6 bases had no gene match. Germline loops: CDR1 ENHRY, CDR2 SYGVKD. The CDR3 DNA reads as TGTGCCCTCACCGGGACAGGGGACAATGAGCAGTTCTTC. Protein product: CALTGTGDNEQFF.

The gene calls are TRBV29-1 and TRBJ1-4; TRBD1 might be the D (5 bases). This CDR3 is 15 amino acids long. Trimming stripped 5 bases from V and 5 bases from J, with 18 bases between. The germline V gene has CDR1 SQVTM and CDR2 ANQGSEA. Here the CDR3 DNA reads TGCAGCGTTCCGGGACTAGCGGGGTTCAATGAAAAACTGTTTTTT. Its protein is CSVPGLAGFNEKLFF.

This clonotype was recorded many times. The chain recombines TRBV6-1 with TRBJ1-4; no definite D call. Per the germline V gene, CDR1 is MNHNS and CDR2 is SASEGT. The CDR3 contains 14 residues. Trimming removed 4 bases from V and 12 bases from J, with 18 bases in between. The CDR3: CASSGDLQAGQLFF. CDR3 coding DNA: TGTGCCAGCAGTGGCGATCTCCAGGCGGGCCAACTGTTTTTT.

The CDR3 here is CASSPGVAGPHNEQFF. CDR3 sequence (DNA): TGTGCCAGCAGTCCAGGGGTAGCGGGTCCCCACAATGAGCAGTTCTTC. The rearrangement uses TRBV6-2 or TRBV6-3 and TRBJ2-1; D is possibly TRBD2 (7 bases). Trimming stripped 5 bases from V and 5 bases from J, with 19 bases between. Germline V lookup: CDR1 MNHEY, CDR2 SVGEGT. The CDR3 sequence is 16 residues long.

In its sample, this clonotype was seen a few times. A much larger clone lies one base from this, so it may be a read error. The rearrangement uses TRBV14 and TRBJ2-7; 8 bases map to TRBD1. CDR1 and CDR2 from the germline V gene are SGHDN and FVKESK. This CDR3 is built from 14 residues. This CDR3 reads CATRKTGASYEQSF. In nucleotides, the CDR3 is TGTGCCACCAGGAAGACAGGGGCTTCTTACGAGCAGTCCTTC.

Many counts were recorded for this clonotype. The rearrangement joins TRBV12-3 or TRBV12-4 to TRBJ1-2, with a weak D call TRBD1 (5 bases). Trimming pared 3 bases from V and 7 bases from J, leaving 24 bases between. The CDR3 is 17 amino acids. In nucleotides, the CDR3 is TGTGCCAGCAGTTTTTTTGCCCCCGGGGGGGGGAAGAGTGGCTACACCTTC. This gives the protein CASSFFAPGGGKSGYTF.

The count of this clonotype is one. The chain has TRBV15 and TRBJ1-2; D is unclear. The CDR3 totals 12 residues. Germline CDR1 and CDR2: LNHNV and YYDKDF (reference sequence). Trimming took off 1 base at V and 4 bases at J, with 4 bases between the two ends. The CDR3 region has the DNA TGTGCCACCAGCAGAGGCAGCTATGGCTACACCTTC. Translating gives CATSRGSYGYTF.

With respect to this clonotype: A much larger clone differs by one base, so this may be a read error. V gene TRBV7-6 combines with J gene TRBJ2-5; D is perhaps TRBD1 or TRBD2 (5 bases each). The length of the CDR3 is 18 residues. Germline loops: CDR1 SGHVS, CDR2 FNYEAQ. The CDR3, as DNA: TGTGCCAGCAGCTTAGCGCACTCGGGACGGAAATTCCAACAGACCCAGTACTTC. Encoded protein: CASSLAHSGRKFQQTQYF. Supplemented by reference TRBV7-6 and TRBJ2-5, the full variable domain reads GAGVSQSPRYKVTKRGQDVALRCDPISGHVSLYWYRQALGQGPEFLTYFNYEAQQDKSGLPNDRFSAERPEGSISTLTIQRTEQRDSAMYRCASSLAHSGRKFQQTQYFGPGTRLLVL.

V is TRBV28 and J is TRBJ1-5; no reliable D call. Looked up from germline, CDR1 is MDHEN and CDR2 is SYDVKM. Trimming took off 8 bases at V and 6 bases at J, with 11 bases between the two ends. The CDR3 covers 12 residues. The CDR3 DNA follows: TGTGCCAGCGGTGGCAACATTCAGCCCCAGCATTTT. Amino acid sequence: CASGGNIQPQHF.

This clonotype was observed many times. The gene calls are TRBV30 and TRBJ2-7; 8 bases match TRBD1. The CDR3 length is 13 residues. Per the germline V gene, CDR1 is GTSNPN and CDR2 is SVGIG (reference sequence). V trimming: 3 bases; J trimming: 6 bases; junction bases outside the gene matches: 7. The CDR3 is CAWSRGLSIEQYF. The CDR3 DNA is TGTGCCTGGAGCAGGGGGCTTAGCATCGAGCAGTACTTC.

Only one count was recorded for this clonotype. The genes are TRBV5-4 and TRBJ2-1; D is ambiguous. Trimming removed 4 bases at V and 2 bases at J, with 13 bases between. This CDR3 contains 15 residues. Germline V CDR1 and CDR2: SGHNT, YYREEE (reference sequence). The CDR3 coding sequence is TGTGCCAGCAGCCGTACACTCGCCACCTACAATGAGCAGTTCTTC. Its protein is CASSRTLATYNEQFF.

J is TRBJ1-1 and V is TRBV2, with 7 bases that match TRBD1. After removal of 0 bases from V and 7 bases from J, the junction contained 2 bases not matched to a gene. CDR3 length: 13 residues. Germline-derived CDR1 and CDR2 are SNHLY and FYNNEI. For the CDR3, the DNA is TGTGCCAGCAGTGAAGCGAGGGACAGTGAAGCTTTCTTT. This translates into CASSEARDSEAFF.

The chain carries TRBV24-1 and TRBJ2-7; 8 bases are a match to TRBD1. Germline CDR1 KGHDR, CDR2 SFDVKD. This CDR3 region has 15 residues. The V gene end was trimmed by 4 bases and the J gene end by 7 bases; junction bases not matched to a gene: 11. The CDR3 spells CATSDPTATGEEQYF. In nucleotides, the CDR3 is TGTGCCACCAGTGACCCCACCGCGACAGGGGAGGAGCAGTACTTC.

This chain links TRBV2 with TRBJ2-3; 9 bases match TRBD2. This CDR3 spans 14 amino acids. With 6 bases clipped from V and 8 bases from J, the junction kept 9 bases outside the gene matches. Germline lookup yields CDR1 SNHLY and CDR2 FYNNEI. For the CDR3, the DNA is TGTGCCAGCAGCACAAGCGGGGGGATAGGTACGCAGTATTTT. Translating it yields CASSTSGGIGTQYF.

This clonotype was picked up many times. V gene TRBV10-3 combines with J gene TRBJ2-5; 8 bases fit TRBD2. The CDR3 loop spans 15 amino acids. CDR1 and CDR2 from the germline V gene are ENHRY and SYGVKD. With V trimmed by 3 bases and J by 3 bases, 6 bases remained unmatched. In nucleotides, the CDR3 is TGTGCCATCAGTGACTTAGCGGGGAGTGAAGAGACCCAGTACTTC. Amino acid sequence: CAISDLAGSEETQYF.

This clonotype occurred many times. With a much larger clone just one base away, this may be a read error. As DNA, the CDR3 is TGTGCCAGCAGTTTCGGGCACAGGGGGGACAGGCAAGAGACCCAGTACTTC. Protein: CASSFGHRGDRQETQYF. The rearrangement links TRBV12-3 or TRBV12-4 to TRBJ2-5; 8 nucleotides line up with TRBD1. The CDR3 contains 17 residues. V gave up 3 bases and J gave up 2 bases; unmatched junction bases: 11.

This clonotype came up many times. The chain uses TRBV2 and TRBJ2-2; D not certain. The CDR3 is made up of 14 amino acids. V lost 4 bases to trimming and J lost 2 bases, with 8 bases between them. Germline-derived CDR1 and CDR2 are SNHLY and FYNNEI. The CDR3 here is CASSVRPNTGELFF. CDR3 sequence (DNA): TGTGCCAGCAGTGTCCGGCCTAACACCGGGGAGCTGTTTTTT.

This clonotype was counted at least ten times. V usage is TRBV18 and J usage is TRBJ1-3; 7 bases are a match to TRBD1. The CDR3 is 14 amino acids. The J segment lost 2 bases and the V segment lost 8 bases, leaving 6 bases of the junction unmatched. The germline gives CDR1 KGHSH, CDR2 LQKENI. CDR3 amino acids: CASSPDRAGNTIYF. The CDR3 region has the DNA TGTGCCAGCAGTCCTGACAGGGCTGGAAACACCATATATTTT.

About this clonotype: A single base separates this from a much larger clone, so it may be a read error. The chain couples TRBV20-1 to TRBJ2-7; TRBD1 matches 8 bases. The CDR3 is made up of 14 amino acids. Germline V CDR1 and CDR2: DFQATT, SNEGSKA (reference sequence). J lost 6 bases, V lost 5 bases, and 12 bases had no gene match. CDR3 region: CSASLDRGGSEQYF. In DNA, the CDR3 is TGCAGTGCTTCCCTCGACAGGGGTGGCTCCGAGCAGTACTTC.

For the CDR3, the DNA is TGTGCCAGCAGCGTGAACCGGGACCCTCACGTCGGGGAGCTGTTTTTT. This translates into CASSVNRDPHVGELFF. The chain uses TRBV7-9 and TRBJ2-2; D is possibly TRBD1 or TRBD2 (5 bases each). The V end was cut by 5 bases, the J end by 7 bases, with 20 bases between. Looked up from germline, CDR1 is SEHNR and CDR2 is FQNEAQ (reference sequence). The CDR3 is 16 residues long. The full variable domain, completed using reference TRBV7-9 and TRBJ2-2, is DTGVSQNPRHKITKRGQNVTFRCDPISEHNRLYWYRQTLGQGPEFLTYFQNEAQLEKSRLLSDRFSAERPKGSFSTLEIQRTEQGDSAMYLCASSVNRDPHVGELFFGEGSRLTVL.